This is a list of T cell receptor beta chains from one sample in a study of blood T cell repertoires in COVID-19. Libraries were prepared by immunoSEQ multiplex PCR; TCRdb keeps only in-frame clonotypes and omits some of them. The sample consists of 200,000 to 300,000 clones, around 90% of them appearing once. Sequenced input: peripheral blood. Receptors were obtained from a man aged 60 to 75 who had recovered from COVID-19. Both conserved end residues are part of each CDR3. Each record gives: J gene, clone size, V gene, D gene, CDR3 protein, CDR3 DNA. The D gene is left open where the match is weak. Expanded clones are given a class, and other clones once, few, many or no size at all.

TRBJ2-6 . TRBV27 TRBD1 CASSIRQGDSGANVLTF TGTGCCAGCAGTATCAGACAGGGAGATTCTGGGGCCAACGTCCTGACTTTC
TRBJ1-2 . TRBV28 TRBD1 CASWVGTDYGYTF TGTGCCAGCTGGGTGGGGACAGACTATGGCTACACCTTC
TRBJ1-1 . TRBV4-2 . CASSQEVVAAEAFF TGTGCCAGCAGCCAAGAGGTTGTCGCAGCTGAAGCTTTCTTT
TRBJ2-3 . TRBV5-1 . CASSPTHSTDTQYF TGCGCCAGCAGCCCCACACATAGCACAGATACGCAGTATTTT
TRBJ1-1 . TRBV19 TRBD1 CASSIWDRVNTEAFF TGTGCCAGTAGTATCTGGGACAGGGTTAACACTGAAGCTTTCTTT
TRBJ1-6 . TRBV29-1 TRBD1 CSASTGGNNSPLHF TGCAGCGCATCTACAGGGGGTAATAATTCACCCCTCCACTTT
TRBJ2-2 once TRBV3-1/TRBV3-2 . CASSRLGPTGELFF TGTGCCAGCTCCCGACTAGGGCCCACCGGGGAGCTGTTTTTT
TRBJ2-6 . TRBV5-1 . CASSPPGSGANVLTF TGCGCCAGCAGCCCCCCGGGCTCTGGGGCCAACGTCCTGACTTTC
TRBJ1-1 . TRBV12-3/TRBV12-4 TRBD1 CASSLGQRAFF TGTGCCAGCAGCTTGGGACAGAGGGCTTTCTTT
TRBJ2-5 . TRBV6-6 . CASSRAGAGTQYF TGTGCCAGCAGCCGGGCGGGGGCAGGGACCCAGTACTTC
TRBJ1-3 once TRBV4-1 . CASSQGWADGNTIYF TGCGCCAGCAGCCAAGGCTGGGCAGATGGAAACACCATATATTTT
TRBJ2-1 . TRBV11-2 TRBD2 CASSLAPGGEQFF TGTGCCAGCAGCTTAGCGCCGGGGGGTGAGCAGTTCTTC
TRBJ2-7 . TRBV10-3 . CAISDTVSYEQYF TGTGCCATCAGTGACACGGTCTCCTACGAGCAGTACTTC
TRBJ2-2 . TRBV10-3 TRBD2 CAISVNAGGLNTGELFF TGTGCCATCAGTGTTAACGCGGGGGGTCTGAACACCGGGGAGCTGTTTTTT
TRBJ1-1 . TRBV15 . CATSRDSRGQYVAFF TGTGCCACCAGCAGAGATTCGCGGGGGCAATACGTGGCTTTCTTT
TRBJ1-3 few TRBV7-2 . CASSLAAGVGGNTIYF TGTGCCAGCAGCTTAGCGGCAGGGGTAGGCGGAAACACCATATATTTT
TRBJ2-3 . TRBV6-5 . CATREDTQYF TGTGCCACCCGGGAGGATACGCAGTATTTT
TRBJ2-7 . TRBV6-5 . CASSYRSGYEQYF TGTGCCAGCAGTTATCGAAGCGGGTACGAGCAGTACTTC
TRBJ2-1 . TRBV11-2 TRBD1 CASSSWDRPYNEQFF TGTGCCAGCAGTTCGTGGGACAGACCCTACAATGAGCAGTTCTTC
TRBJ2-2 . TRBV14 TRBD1 CASSQWTGVTGELFF TGTGCCAGCAGCCAATGGACAGGGGTCACCGGGGAGCTGTTTTTT
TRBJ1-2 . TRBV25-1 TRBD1 CASSRDRVYGYTF TGTGCCAGCAGCCGGGACAGGGTGTATGGCTACACCTTC
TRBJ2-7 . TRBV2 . CASSDSRGRRTSEQYF TGTGCCAGCAGTGACAGTCGTGGGCGGAGGACGAGCGAGCAGTACTTC
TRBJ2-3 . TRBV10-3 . CAIRFGTIDTQYF TGTGCCATCAGATTCGGGACAATAGATACGCAGTATTTT
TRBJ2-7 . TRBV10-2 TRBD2 CATSGGIYEQYF TGCGCCACTAGCGGGGGTATCTACGAGCAGTACTTC
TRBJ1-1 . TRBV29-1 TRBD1 CSGDRGSEAFF TGCAGCGGTGACAGGGGCAGTGAAGCTTTCTTT
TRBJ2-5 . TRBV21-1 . CASSKLVLWAGDRGAQYF TGTGCCAGCAGCAAGTTAGTTTTGTGGGCGGGGGACAGGGGGGCACAGTACTTC
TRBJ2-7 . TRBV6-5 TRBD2 CASSVAGGPRYEQYF TGTGCCAGCAGCGTAGCGGGGGGGCCTAGGTACGAGCAGTACTTC
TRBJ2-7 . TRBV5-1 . CASSLVSGANSYEQYF TGCGCCAGCAGCTTGGTTAGCGGCGCCAACTCCTACGAGCAGTACTTC
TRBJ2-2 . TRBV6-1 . CASSAYDSTRRITGELFF TGTGCCAGCAGTGCCTACGACTCGACTCGACGGATAACCGGGGAGCTGTTTTTT
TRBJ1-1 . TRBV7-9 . CASSTLGGGARYTEAFF TGTGCCAGCAGCACCCTGGGGGGGGGCGCTCGGTACACTGAAGCTTTCTTT
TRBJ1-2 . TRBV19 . CASRGHLGYTF TGTGCCAGTAGGGGACATCTTGGCTACACCTTC
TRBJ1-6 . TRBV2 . CASSEVEASRSPLHF TGTGCCAGCAGTGAAGTCGAGGCCTCGCGTTCACCCCTCCACTTT
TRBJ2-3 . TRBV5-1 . CASSFRDRTDTQYF TGCGCCAGCAGCTTCCGGGATCGCACAGATACGCAGTATTTT
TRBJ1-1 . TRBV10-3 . CAIRGAAMNTEAFF TGTGCCATCAGGGGGGCGGCGATGAACACTGAAGCTTTCTTT
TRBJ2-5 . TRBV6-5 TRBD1 CASSSHRGLEETQYF TGTGCCAGCAGTTCCCACAGGGGTTTAGAAGAGACCCAGTACTTC
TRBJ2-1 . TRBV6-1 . CASSEPSIEQFF TGTGCCAGCAGTGAACCGAGTATTGAGCAGTTCTTC
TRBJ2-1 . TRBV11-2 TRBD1 CASSATGGWTYNEQFF TGTGCCAGCAGCGCGACAGGGGGCTGGACCTACAATGAGCAGTTCTTC
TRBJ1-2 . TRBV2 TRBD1 CASRMGTGLFYGYTF TGTGCCAGCAGAATGGGGACAGGGTTATTTTATGGCTACACCTTC
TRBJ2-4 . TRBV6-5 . CASIIPGLRYF TGTGCCAGCATCATCCCGGGGTTAAGATACTTC
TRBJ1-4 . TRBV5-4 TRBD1 CASSLTGQGQEKLFF TGTGCCAGCAGCTTGACGGGACAGGGACAGGAAAAACTGTTTTTT
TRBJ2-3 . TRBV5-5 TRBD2 CASSLGAASGADTQYF TGTGCCAGCAGCTTGGGGGCGGCTAGCGGGGCAGATACGCAGTATTTT
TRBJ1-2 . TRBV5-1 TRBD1 CASSFGQGNYGYTF TGCGCCAGCAGCTTCGGACAGGGGAACTATGGCTACACCTTC
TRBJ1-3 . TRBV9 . CASTPQGWISMAGNTIYF TGTGCCAGCACCCCGCAGGGGTGGATAAGCATGGCTGGAAACACCATATATTTT
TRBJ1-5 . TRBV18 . CASSPLQSNQPQHF TGTGCCAGCTCACCACTTCAGTCCAATCAGCCCCAGCATTTT
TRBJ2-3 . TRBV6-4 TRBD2 CASRQRGSDTQYF TGTGCCAGCAGACAGCGGGGGTCAGATACGCAGTATTTT
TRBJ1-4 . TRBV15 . CATRGGDGTPTNEKLFF TGTGCCACCAGAGGCGGGGACGGCACTCCAACTAATGAAAAACTGTTTTTT
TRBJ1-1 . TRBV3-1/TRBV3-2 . CASSPGVRAVNTEAFF TGTGCCAGCAGCCCAGGGGTCAGGGCGGTTAACACTGAAGCTTTCTTT
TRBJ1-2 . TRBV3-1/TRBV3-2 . CASSQRTRRDGYTF TGTGCCAGCAGCCAGAGGACAAGGAGGGATGGCTACACCTTC
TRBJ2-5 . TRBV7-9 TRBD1 CASSLLGQGGLRTQYF TGTGCCAGCAGCTTGTTGGGACAGGGTGGTTTGAGGACCCAGTACTTC
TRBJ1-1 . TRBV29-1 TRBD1 CSVGQGGTEAFF TGCAGCGTGGGACAGGGAGGGACTGAAGCTTTCTTT
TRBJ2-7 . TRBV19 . CASTDSLGQYF TGTGCCAGTACCGACTCCCTGGGGCAGTACTTC
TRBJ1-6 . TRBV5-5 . CASSLTVTRRNSPLHF TGTGCCAGCAGCCTAACAGTTACCCGCCGTAATTCACCCCTCCACTTT
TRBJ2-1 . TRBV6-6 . CASDQGFYNEQFF TGTGCCAGCGACCAGGGTTTCTACAATGAGCAGTTCTTC
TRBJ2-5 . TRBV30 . CAWSRSYQETQYF TGTGCCTGGAGTAGGAGTTACCAAGAGACCCAGTACTTC
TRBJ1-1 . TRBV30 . CAWRVRQEAFF TGTGCCTGGAGGGTCAGACAGGAAGCTTTCTTT
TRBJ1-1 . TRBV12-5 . CASGSSALTEAFF TGTGCTAGTGGTTCTAGTGCACTCACTGAAGCTTTCTTT
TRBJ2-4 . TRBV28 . CASSFFPPNIQYF TGTGCCAGCAGTTTCTTTCCCCCCAACATTCAGTACTTC
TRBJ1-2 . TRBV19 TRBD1 CASSPPRDRSHGYTF TGTGCCAGTTCCCCTCCTAGGGACAGAAGTCATGGCTACACCTTC